Shown below are 20 T cell receptor beta chains from a single sample sequenced in a study of T-cell reconstitution after alpha-beta-depleted transplantation in children. The TCRbeta library was prepared with unique molecular identifiers. TCRdb ran MiXCR on the PCR reads and lists one entry per CDR3 protein. The sample includes some 600,000 distinct CDR3 sequences, roughly 15% of them seen just once. The source was PBMCs from the stem cell graft donor, collected from the stem cell graft. The receptors were sampled from a human donor who donated a stem cell graft to a child with acute myeloid leukemia.

This chain joins TRBV10-3 and TRBJ1-5; TRBD1 agrees at 9 bases. V shed 2 bases and J 5 bases; nucleotides not matched to a gene: 1. The germline gives CDR1 ENHRY, CDR2 SYGVKD. The CDR3 spans 14 residues. In DNA, the CDR3 is TGTGCCATCAGTGAGGACAGGGGGTATCAGCCCCAGCATTTT. Its protein product is CAISEDRGYQPQHF.

This clonotype has only a few counts. The chain joins TRBV12-3 or TRBV12-4 to TRBJ2-7; 7 nucleotides line up with TRBD1. Unmatched junction bases numbered 10, after V lost 6 bases and J lost 2 bases. This CDR3 region has 15 residues. CDR3 DNA sequence: TGTGCCAGCAGGTCGGGGACAGATATCCCCTACGAGCAGTACTTC. It encodes CASRSGTDIPYEQYF.

This clonotype has just a few counts. The J gene is TRBJ2-7, the V gene TRBV4-1, with D possibly matching TRBD2 (6 bases). V lost 2 bases, J lost 3 bases, and 11 bases lay in between. The CDR3 covers 14 residues. Germline loops: CDR1 MGHRA, CDR2 YSYEKL. The DNA of the CDR3 is TGCGCCAGCAGCCAACCCGGGACTGGCTACGAGCAGTACTTC. It yields the protein CASSQPGTGYEQYF.

This clonotype was seen many times. The V and J genes are TRBV20-1 and TRBJ1-2, with a tentative D call TRBD1 (6 bases). CDR1 is DFQATT, CDR2 SNEGSKA, per germline (reference sequence). V lost 0 bases to trimming and J lost 2 bases, with 13 bases between them. The CDR3 is 15 residues long. The CDR3 coding sequence is TGCAGTGCTAGAGATTTCTCGCAGGGGAACTATGGCTACACCTTC. This translates into CSARDFSQGNYGYTF.

Only a few counts were recorded for this clonotype. The chain employs TRBV25-1 and TRBJ1-1; D gene ambiguous. The germline gives CDR1 MGHDK, CDR2 SYGVNS. The CDR3 is 13 residues long. The ends were cut back, 6 bases at V and 3 bases at J, with 11 bases in the middle. The CDR3 coding sequence is TGTGCCAGCAGGAGAGGTCCCTACACTGAAGCTTTCTTT. Translated, it gives CASRRGPYTEAFF.

At least ten counts were recorded for this clonotype. The J gene is TRBJ1-6, the V gene TRBV7-9, with TRBD1 as a possible D gene (5 bases). Germline assignment: CDR1 SEHNR and CDR2 FQNEAQ (reference sequence). V was trimmed by 5 bases and J by 2 bases, leaving 16 bases between them. The CDR3 is 17 amino acids. CDR3 DNA: TGTGCCAGCAGCCCTAGTGGGGCGGGGACCTATAATTCACCCCTCCACTTT. Translating it yields CASSPSGAGTYNSPLHF.

V is TRBV6-5 and J is TRBJ2-5, with D perhaps TRBD1 (5 bases). This CDR3 comprises 17 residues. Between the trimmed V and J ends, which lost 3 bases and 5 bases, there was a span of 22 bases. Germline V lookup: CDR1 MNHEY, CDR2 SVGAGI. CDR3 DNA: TGTGCCAGCAGTTATGAACGAAGAGCAGGGTCTTCGGAGACCCAGTACTTC. This gives the protein CASSYERRAGSSETQYF.

The V gene is TRBV29-1, the J gene TRBJ2-4, with 7 bases matching TRBD2. CDR1 is SQVTM and CDR2 is ANQGSEA in the germline V gene. With 4 bases clipped from V and 13 bases from J, the junction kept 7 bases outside the gene matches. The CDR3 sequence is 11 residues long. CDR3 DNA: TGCAGCGTTGGAGGCGGGGGAGTCCAGTACTTC. Its protein product is CSVGGGGVQYF.

There are a few counts of this clonotype. V and J are TRBV7-8 and TRBJ2-5, with 14 bases aligning to TRBD2. There are 17 residues in the CDR3. From germline, CDR1 is SGHVS and CDR2 FQNEAQ. V shed 4 bases and J 4 bases; nucleotides not matched to a gene: 8. This CDR3 is CASSSKGLAGEGETQYF. The DNA for the CDR3 is TGTGCCAGCAGCTCTAAGGGACTAGCGGGGGAGGGAGAGACCCAGTACTTC.

The table lists this clonotype with a few counts. The genes are TRBV28 and TRBJ1-2, with D possibly being TRBD1 (5 bases). This CDR3 region has 14 residues. Trimming pared 3 bases from V and 4 bases from J, leaving 12 bases between. The germline V gene encodes CDR1 MDHEN and CDR2 SYDVKM. The CDR3 region is CASSFSGTSYGYTF. DNA for the CDR3: TGTGCCAGCAGTTTCTCAGGGACCAGCTATGGCTACACCTTC.

V and J are TRBV27 and TRBJ2-6; D may be TRBD1 (6 bases). V lost 3 bases and J lost 0, with 12 bases in between. CDR1 MNHEY and CDR2 SMNVEV come from the germline V gene (reference sequence). The CDR3 has 17 amino acids. The CDR3 is CASSLFRGHSGANVLTF. The CDR3 nucleotides read TGTGCCAGCAGTTTGTTCCGGGGACACTCTGGGGCCAACGTCCTGACTTTC. The whole variable domain, filled in from reference TRBV27 and TRBJ2-6, reads EAQVTQNPRYLITVTGKKLTVTCSQNMNHEYMSWYRQDPGLGLRQIYYSMNVEVTDKGDVPEGYKVSRKEKRNFPLILESPSPNQTSLYFCASSLFRGHSGANVLTFGAGSRLTVL.

This clonotype was picked up many times. The chain uses TRBV29-1 and TRBJ1-3, with D possibly matching TRBD1 (5 bases). The CDR3 is made up of 13 amino acids. Per germline, CDR1 SQVTM and CDR2 ANQGSEA. V was clipped by 7 bases and J by 1 base, with 11 bases between them. The CDR3: CSAQETSGNTIYF. In DNA, the CDR3 is TGCAGCGCACAGGAAACTTCTGGAAACACCATATATTTT.

The chain recombines TRBV13 with TRBJ2-5, with D possibly TRBD2 on 6 matching bases. V was cut by 5 bases and J by 5 bases, with 15 bases left in between. CDR3 size: 14 residues. The germline gives CDR1 PRHDT, CDR2 FYEKMQ (reference sequence). The CDR3 loop is CASSPVGGVETQYF. The CDR3 DNA sequence: TGTGCCAGCAGCCCTGTGGGCGGGGTGGAGACCCAGTACTTC.

This clonotype was detected many times. This chain uses TRBV5-6 with TRBJ2-2; tentative D call: TRBD1 (6 bases). V was clipped by 6 bases and J by 0 bases, with 12 bases between them. Germline V lookup: CDR1 SGHDT, CDR2 YYEEEE. The CDR3 covers 15 residues. In DNA, the CDR3 is TGTGCCAGCAACCTGGGACATACGAACACCGGGGAGCTGTTTTTT. Its translation is CASNLGHTNTGELFF.

This rearrangement joins TRBV20-1 to TRBJ2-1; 7 bases map to TRBD2. This CDR3 contains 14 residues. The V gene end was trimmed by 3 bases and the J gene end by 5 bases; junction bases not matched to a gene: 7. Germline CDR1 reads DFQATT; CDR2 reads SNEGSKA (reference sequence). CDR3 sequence: CSASIQRGNNEQFF. CDR3 DNA sequence: TGCAGTGCTAGTATACAGCGGGGAAACAATGAGCAGTTCTTC.

This chain uses TRBV4-3 with TRBJ2-7, with no clear D. V shed 2 bases and J shed 1 base, with 6 bases lying between them. Germline lookup yields CDR1 LGHNA and CDR2 YSLEER. The CDR3 length is 13 residues. The CDR3 DNA reads as TGCGCCAGCAGCCAACTGCCGTCCTACGAGCAGTACTTC. Its translation is CASSQLPSYEQYF.

This clonotype has more than one count but fewer than ten. This chain connects TRBV5-5 to TRBJ2-1, with 9 bases identical to TRBD1. Germline V gene sequence: CDR1 SGHKS, CDR2 YYEKEE (reference sequence). This CDR3 region has 16 residues. The V gene end was trimmed by 0 bases and the J gene end by 10 bases; junction bases not matched to a gene: 11. The CDR3 spells CASSLGTGAAFWEQFF. Written as DNA, the CDR3 is TGTGCCAGCAGCTTGGGGACAGGGGCCGCTTTCTGGGAGCAGTTCTTC.

This clonotype was counted many times. J is TRBJ2-1 and V is TRBV4-2; D may be TRBD2 (5 bases). The CDR3 totals 15 residues. Trimming removed 1 base at V and 7 bases at J, with 14 bases between. Germline assignment: CDR1 LGHNA and CDR2 YNFKEQ. Here the CDR3 DNA reads TGTGCCAGCAGCCAAGGAGAGGTCACTAGAAATGAGCAGTTCTTC. Translated, it gives CASSQGEVTRNEQFF.

Many counts were recorded for this clonotype. The chain recombines TRBV20-1 with TRBJ2-1, with TRBD2 identical over 9 bases. Germline-derived CDR1 and CDR2 are DFQATT and SNEGSKA (reference sequence). The CDR3 loop spans 14 amino acids. After removal of 5 bases from V and 2 bases from J, the junction contained 4 bases not matched to a gene. CDR3 sequence (DNA): TGCAGTGCTGTGACTAGCGGCACCTACAATGAGCAGTTCTTC. Amino acids: CSAVTSGTYNEQFF.

This clonotype was detected only once. V and J are TRBV12-3 or TRBV12-4 and TRBJ2-3; D gene unclear. The V end was cut by 5 bases, the J end by 8 bases, with 23 bases between. The CDR3 runs 16 residues. CDR3 amino acids: CASSPLGSLQSATQYF. DNA of the CDR3: TGTGCCAGCAGTCCCCTGGGTAGTCTCCAATCGGCTACGCAGTATTTT.